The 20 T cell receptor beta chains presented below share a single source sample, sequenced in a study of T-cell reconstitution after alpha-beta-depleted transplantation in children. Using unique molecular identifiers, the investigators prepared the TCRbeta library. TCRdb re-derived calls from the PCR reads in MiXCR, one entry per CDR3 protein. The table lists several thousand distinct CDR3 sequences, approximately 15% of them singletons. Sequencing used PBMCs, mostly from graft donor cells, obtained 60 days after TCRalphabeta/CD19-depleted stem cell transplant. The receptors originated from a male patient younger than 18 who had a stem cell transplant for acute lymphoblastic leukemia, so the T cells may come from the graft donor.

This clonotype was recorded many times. CDR3 bases: TGCGCCAGCAGCTCGGGGGCAGGGGGCGATGAAAAACTGTTTTTT. The encoded protein is CASSSGAGGDEKLFF. The chain carries TRBV5-1 and TRBJ1-4; TRBD1 agrees at 8 bases. V gave up 3 bases and J gave up 6 bases; unmatched junction bases: 7. CDR3 length: 15 amino acids. Germline CDR1 SGHRS, CDR2 YFSETQ.

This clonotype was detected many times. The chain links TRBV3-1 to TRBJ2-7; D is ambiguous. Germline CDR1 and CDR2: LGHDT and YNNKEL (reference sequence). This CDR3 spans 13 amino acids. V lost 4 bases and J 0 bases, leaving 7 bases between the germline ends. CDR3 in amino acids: CASSLLSSYEQYF. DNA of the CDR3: TGTGCCAGCAGCCTGTTGAGCTCCTACGAGCAGTACTTC.

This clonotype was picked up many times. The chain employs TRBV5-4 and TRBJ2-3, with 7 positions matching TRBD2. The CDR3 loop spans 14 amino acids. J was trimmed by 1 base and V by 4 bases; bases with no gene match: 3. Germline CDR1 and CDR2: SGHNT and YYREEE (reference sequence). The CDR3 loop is CASSLRGGTDTQYF. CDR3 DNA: TGTGCCAGCAGCCTCCGGGGGGGCACAGATACGCAGTATTTT.

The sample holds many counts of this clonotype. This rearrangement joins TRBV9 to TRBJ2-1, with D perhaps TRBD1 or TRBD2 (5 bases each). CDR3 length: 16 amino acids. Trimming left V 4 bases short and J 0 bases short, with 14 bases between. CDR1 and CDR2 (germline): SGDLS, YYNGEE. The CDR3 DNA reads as TGTGCCAGCAGCATACGGGACCTAAACTCCTACAATGAGCAGTTCTTC. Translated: CASSIRDLNSYNEQFF.

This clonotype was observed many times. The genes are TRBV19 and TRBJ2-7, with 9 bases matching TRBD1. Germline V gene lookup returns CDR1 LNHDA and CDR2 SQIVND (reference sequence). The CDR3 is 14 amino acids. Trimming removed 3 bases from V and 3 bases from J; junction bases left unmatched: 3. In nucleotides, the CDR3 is TGTGCCAGTAGTATGAGGGACAGGGTCTACGAGCAGTACTTC. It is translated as CASSMRDRVYEQYF.

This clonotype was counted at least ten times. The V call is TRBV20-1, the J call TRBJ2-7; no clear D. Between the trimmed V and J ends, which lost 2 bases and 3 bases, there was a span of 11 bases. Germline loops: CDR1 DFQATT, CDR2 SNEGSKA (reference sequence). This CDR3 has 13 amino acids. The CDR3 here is CSARSRTVYEQYF. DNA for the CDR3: TGCAGTGCTAGATCCCGGACCGTCTACGAGCAGTACTTC.

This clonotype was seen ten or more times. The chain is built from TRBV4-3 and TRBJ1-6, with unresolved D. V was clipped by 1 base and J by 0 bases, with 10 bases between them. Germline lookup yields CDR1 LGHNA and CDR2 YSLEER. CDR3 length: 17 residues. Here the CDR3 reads CASSQALGRSYNSPLHF. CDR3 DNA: TGCGCCAGCAGCCAAGCTTTAGGGCGCTCCTATAATTCACCCCTCCACTTT.

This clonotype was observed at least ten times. CDR3 protein: CASSLRLGVTEAFF. The CDR3 DNA reads TGCGCCAGCAGCTTGCGGCTGGGTGTCACTGAAGCTTTCTTT. This sequence joins TRBV5-1 and TRBJ1-1; D gene uncertain. V was trimmed by 1 base and J by 4 bases, leaving 11 bases between them. The germline gives CDR1 SGHRS, CDR2 YFSETQ. This CDR3 comprises 14 residues.

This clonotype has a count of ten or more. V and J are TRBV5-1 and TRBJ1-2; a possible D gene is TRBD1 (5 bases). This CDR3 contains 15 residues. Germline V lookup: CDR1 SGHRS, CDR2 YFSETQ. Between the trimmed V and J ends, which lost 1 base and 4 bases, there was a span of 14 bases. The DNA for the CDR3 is TGCGCCAGCAGCTTGTCGGGGGGAGCTAGCTATGGCTACACCTTC. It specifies CASSLSGGASYGYTF.

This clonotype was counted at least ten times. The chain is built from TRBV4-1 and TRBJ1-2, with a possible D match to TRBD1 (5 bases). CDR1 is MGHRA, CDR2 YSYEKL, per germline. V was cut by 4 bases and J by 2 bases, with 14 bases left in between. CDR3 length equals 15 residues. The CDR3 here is CASSPEEGANYGYTF. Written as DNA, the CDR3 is TGCGCCAGCAGCCCAGAGGAAGGGGCGAACTATGGCTACACCTTC.

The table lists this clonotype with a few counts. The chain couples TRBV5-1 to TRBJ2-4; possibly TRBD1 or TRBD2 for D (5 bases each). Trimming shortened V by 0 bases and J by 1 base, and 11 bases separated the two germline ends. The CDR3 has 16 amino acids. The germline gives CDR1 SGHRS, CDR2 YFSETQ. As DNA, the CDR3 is TGCGCCAGCAGCTTGGACGGGGCAGGGGCCAAAAACATTCAGTACTTC. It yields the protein CASSLDGAGAKNIQYF.

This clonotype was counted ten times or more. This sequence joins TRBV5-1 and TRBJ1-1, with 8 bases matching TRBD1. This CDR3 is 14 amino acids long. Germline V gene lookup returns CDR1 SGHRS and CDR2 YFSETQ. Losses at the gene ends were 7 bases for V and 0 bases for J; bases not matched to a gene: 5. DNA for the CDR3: TGCGCCAGCGGCGGGACAGGATTGAACACTGAAGCTTTCTTT. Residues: CASGGTGLNTEAFF.

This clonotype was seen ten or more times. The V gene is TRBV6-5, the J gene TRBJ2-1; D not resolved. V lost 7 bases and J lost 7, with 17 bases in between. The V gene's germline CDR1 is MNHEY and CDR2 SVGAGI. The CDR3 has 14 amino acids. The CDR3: CASTDSPPGNEQFF. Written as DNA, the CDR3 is TGTGCCAGCACTGACTCGCCGCCGGGTAATGAGCAGTTCTTC.

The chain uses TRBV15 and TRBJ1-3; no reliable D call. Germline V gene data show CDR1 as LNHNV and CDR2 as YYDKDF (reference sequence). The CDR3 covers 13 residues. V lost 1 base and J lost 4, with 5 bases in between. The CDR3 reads CATSRVRGNTIYF. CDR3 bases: TGTGCCACCAGCAGAGTTAGGGGAAACACCATATATTTT.

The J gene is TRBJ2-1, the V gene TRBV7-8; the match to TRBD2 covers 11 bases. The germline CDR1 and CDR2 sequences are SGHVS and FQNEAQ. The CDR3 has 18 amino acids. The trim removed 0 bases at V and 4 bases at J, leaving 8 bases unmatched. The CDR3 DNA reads TGTGCCAGCAGCTTAGCGGACTTGGGACTAGCGGTATACAATGAGCAGTTCTTC. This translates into CASSLADLGLAVYNEQFF.

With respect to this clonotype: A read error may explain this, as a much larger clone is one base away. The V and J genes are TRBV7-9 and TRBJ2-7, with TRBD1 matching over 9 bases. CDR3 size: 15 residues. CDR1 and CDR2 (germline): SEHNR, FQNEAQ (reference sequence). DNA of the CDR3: TGTGCCAGCAGCCATCGGACAGGGGCCTCCTGCGAGCAGTACTTC. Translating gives CASSHRTGASCEQYF.

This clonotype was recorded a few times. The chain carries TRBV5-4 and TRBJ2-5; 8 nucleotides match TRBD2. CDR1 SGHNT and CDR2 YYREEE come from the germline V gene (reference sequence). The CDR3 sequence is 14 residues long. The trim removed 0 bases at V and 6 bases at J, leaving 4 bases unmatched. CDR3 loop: CASSLAGGGQTQYF. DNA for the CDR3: TGTGCCAGCAGCTTGGCCGGGGGGGGTCAGACCCAGTACTTC.

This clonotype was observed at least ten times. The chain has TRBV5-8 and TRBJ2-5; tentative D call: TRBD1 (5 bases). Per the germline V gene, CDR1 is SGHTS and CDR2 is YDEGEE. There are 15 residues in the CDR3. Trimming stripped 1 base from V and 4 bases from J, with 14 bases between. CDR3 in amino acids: CASSLSTHTGETQYF. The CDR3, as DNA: TGTGCCAGCAGCTTGAGTACGCACACAGGAGAGACCCAGTACTTC.

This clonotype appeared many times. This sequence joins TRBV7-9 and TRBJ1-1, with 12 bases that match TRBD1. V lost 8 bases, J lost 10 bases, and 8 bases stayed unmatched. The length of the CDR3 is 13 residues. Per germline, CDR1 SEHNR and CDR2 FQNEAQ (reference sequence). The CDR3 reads CASQRDRGLGAFF. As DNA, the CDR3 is TGTGCCAGCCAGAGGGACAGGGGGCTAGGAGCTTTCTTT. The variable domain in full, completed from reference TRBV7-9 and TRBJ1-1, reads DTGVSQNPRHKITKRGQNVTFRCDPISEHNRLYWYRQTLGQGPEFLTYFQNEAQLEKSRLLSDRFSAERPKGSFSTLEIQRTEQGDSAMYLCASQRDRGLGAFFGQGTRLTVV.

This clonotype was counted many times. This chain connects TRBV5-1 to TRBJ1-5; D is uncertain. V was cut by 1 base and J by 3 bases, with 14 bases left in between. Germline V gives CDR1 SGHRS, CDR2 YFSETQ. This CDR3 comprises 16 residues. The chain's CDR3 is CASSLQGIQPNQPQHF. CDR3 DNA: TGCGCCAGCAGCTTGCAAGGGATCCAGCCCAATCAGCCCCAGCATTTT.